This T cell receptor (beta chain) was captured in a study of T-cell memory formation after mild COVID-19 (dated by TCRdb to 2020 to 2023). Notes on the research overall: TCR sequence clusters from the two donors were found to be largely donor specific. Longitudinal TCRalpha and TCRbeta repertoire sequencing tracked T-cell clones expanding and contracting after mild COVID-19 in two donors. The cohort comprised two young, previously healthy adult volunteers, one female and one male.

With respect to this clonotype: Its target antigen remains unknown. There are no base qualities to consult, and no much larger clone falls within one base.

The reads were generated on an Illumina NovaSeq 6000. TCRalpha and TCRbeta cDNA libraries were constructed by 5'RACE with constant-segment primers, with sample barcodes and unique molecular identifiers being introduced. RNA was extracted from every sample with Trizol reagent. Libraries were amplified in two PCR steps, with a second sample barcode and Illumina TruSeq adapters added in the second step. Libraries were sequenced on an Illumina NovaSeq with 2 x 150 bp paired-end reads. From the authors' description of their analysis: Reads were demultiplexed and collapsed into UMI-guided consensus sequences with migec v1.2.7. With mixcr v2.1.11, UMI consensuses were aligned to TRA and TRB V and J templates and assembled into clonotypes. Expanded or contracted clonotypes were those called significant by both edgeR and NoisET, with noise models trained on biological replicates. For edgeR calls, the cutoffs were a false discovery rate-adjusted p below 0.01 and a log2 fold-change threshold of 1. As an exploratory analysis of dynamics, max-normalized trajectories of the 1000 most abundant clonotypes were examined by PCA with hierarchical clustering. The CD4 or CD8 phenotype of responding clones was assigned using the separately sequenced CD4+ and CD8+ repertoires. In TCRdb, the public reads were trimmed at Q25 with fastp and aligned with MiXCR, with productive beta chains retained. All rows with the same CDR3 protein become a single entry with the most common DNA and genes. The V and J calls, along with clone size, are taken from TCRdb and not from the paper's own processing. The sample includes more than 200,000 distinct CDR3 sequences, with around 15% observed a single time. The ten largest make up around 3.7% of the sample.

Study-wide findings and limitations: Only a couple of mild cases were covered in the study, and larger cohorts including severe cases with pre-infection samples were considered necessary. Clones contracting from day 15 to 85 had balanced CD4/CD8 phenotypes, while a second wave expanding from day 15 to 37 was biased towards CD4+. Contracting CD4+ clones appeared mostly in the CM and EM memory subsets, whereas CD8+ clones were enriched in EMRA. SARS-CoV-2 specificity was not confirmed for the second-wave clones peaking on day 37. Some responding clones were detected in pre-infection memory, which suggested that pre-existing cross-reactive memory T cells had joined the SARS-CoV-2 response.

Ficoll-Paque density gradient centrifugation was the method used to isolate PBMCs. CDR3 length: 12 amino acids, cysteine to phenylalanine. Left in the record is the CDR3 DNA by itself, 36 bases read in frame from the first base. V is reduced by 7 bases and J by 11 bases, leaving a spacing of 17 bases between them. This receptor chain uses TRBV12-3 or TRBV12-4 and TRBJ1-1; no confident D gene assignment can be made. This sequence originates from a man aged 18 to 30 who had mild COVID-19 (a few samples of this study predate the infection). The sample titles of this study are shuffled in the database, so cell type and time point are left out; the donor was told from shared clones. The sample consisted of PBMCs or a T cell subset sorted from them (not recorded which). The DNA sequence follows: TGTGCCAGCAATTGGGAAGAATCTAGTGCTTTCTTT. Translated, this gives CASNWEESSAFF.